These 21 T cell receptor beta chains originate from one sample sequenced in a study of blood T cell repertoires in COVID-19. TCRdb's copy holds only in-frame clones and misses some; the assay was immunoSEQ multiplex PCR. The table records 3,500 to 4,000 clones, roughly nine tenths of them present only once. Specimen: peripheral blood. Source of these receptors: a woman aged 70 to 79 with active COVID-19.

The chain links TRBV4-1 to TRBJ2-6; maybe TRBD1 (6 bases). This CDR3 has 18 residues. The V end lost 3 bases, the J end lost 1 base, and 16 bases lay between the germline ends. CDR1 is MGHRA and CDR2 is YSYEKL in the germline V gene. For the CDR3, the DNA is TGCGCCAGCAGCCAGCCGGGGACATTTTTGTCTGGGGCCAACGTCCTGACTTTC. The encoded protein is CASSQPGTFLSGANVLTF.

J is TRBJ1-1 and V is TRBV7-9, with 7 bases fitting TRBD1. Germline V gene sequence: CDR1 SEHNR, CDR2 FQNEAQ (reference sequence). The CDR3 spans 15 residues. The J segment lost 0 bases and the V segment lost 5 bases, leaving 6 bases of the junction unmatched. The CDR3 DNA follows: TGTGCCAGCAGCCCCAAGGGGACAGTGAACACTGAAGCTTTCTTT. This sequence encodes CASSPKGTVNTEAFF.

This chain connects TRBV5-4 to TRBJ1-2; 9 bases are shared with TRBD1. J was trimmed by 3 bases and V by 7 bases; bases with no gene match: 7. There are 14 residues in the CDR3. The germline CDR1 and CDR2 sequences are SGHNT and YYREEE (reference sequence). CDR3 nucleotide sequence: TGTGCCAGCGCGGGACGACAGGGGGACTATGGCTACACCTTC. This encodes CASAGRQGDYGYTF.

V is TRBV7-9 and J is TRBJ1-1, with D possibly matching TRBD1 (5 bases). The CDR3 consists of 13 residues. Germline V gene lookup returns CDR1 SEHNR and CDR2 FQNEAQ (reference sequence). The V gene lost 5 bases and the J gene lost 11 bases, with 18 bases spanning the gap. Here the CDR3 reads CASSPISGGTAFF. In nucleotides, the CDR3 is TGTGCCAGCAGCCCGATAAGCGGGGGGACGGCTTTCTTT.

The J gene is TRBJ1-2, the V gene TRBV6-2 or TRBV6-3; 7 nucleotides match TRBD1. The germline gives CDR1 MNHEY, CDR2 SVGEGT. This CDR3 comprises 16 residues. The V segment lost 6 bases and the J segment 8 bases; nucleotides outside the gene matches: 18. CDR3 coding DNA: TGTGCCAGCAGCTCCCGGCGAGGGGGCGCGGTTGACGGCTACACCTTC. The encoded protein is CASSSRRGGAVDGYTF.

The V call is TRBV6-5, the J call TRBJ1-4, with TRBD1 matching over 8 bases. Germline V gives CDR1 MNHEY, CDR2 SVGAGI. The trim removed 4 bases at V and 5 bases at J, leaving 3 bases unmatched. The CDR3 consists of 14 residues. Here the CDR3 reads CASSFRDRNEKLFF. CDR3 in DNA: TGTGCCAGCAGTTTCCGGGACAGGAATGAAAAACTGTTTTTT.

The V call is TRBV4-1, the J call TRBJ2-7; D not resolved. Germline lookup yields CDR1 MGHRA and CDR2 YSYEKL. The V and J ends lost 4 bases and 0 bases respectively, with 7 bases between them. This CDR3 is built from 13 residues. CDR3 region: CASSPEDSYEQYF. The CDR3 region has the DNA TGCGCCAGCAGCCCCGAGGACTCCTACGAGCAGTACTTC.

The genes are TRBV6-2 or TRBV6-3 and TRBJ2-7, with D tentatively TRBD1 (6 bases). Germline-derived CDR1 and CDR2 are MNHEY and SVGEGT. V lost 5 bases to trimming and J lost 2 bases, with 16 bases between them. The CDR3 runs 15 residues. This chain's CDR3 is CASSLQGGGPYEQYF. Here the CDR3 DNA reads TGTGCCAGCAGTCTACAGGGCGGAGGACCCTACGAGCAGTACTTC.

The chain carries TRBV12-1 and TRBJ1-5; the table's D gene call, TRBD1, was not cross checked with the DNA. TRBV12-1 is noted as a pseudogene. CDR3 size: 13 residues. CDR3 loop: CASSSVVPQPQHF. CDR3 nucleotides: TGTGCCAGCAGCTCAGTGGTCCCTCAGCCCCAGCATTTT.

The V and J genes are TRBV6-2 or TRBV6-3 and TRBJ2-5; 10 bases map to TRBD2. The CDR3 is 17 residues long. J lost 5 bases, V lost 1 base, and 10 bases had no gene match. From germline, CDR1 is MNHEY and CDR2 SVGEGT. The CDR3 nucleotides are TGTGCCAGCAGTTACTTCCAGCGGGGGGGCGTACGGGAGACCCAGTACTTC. Translating it yields CASSYFQRGGVRETQYF.

The chain links TRBV5-6 to TRBJ2-7, with a tentative D call TRBD1 (7 bases). V gave up 4 bases and J gave up 0 bases, with 17 bases separating them. Per germline, CDR1 SGHDT and CDR2 YYEEEE. The CDR3 runs to 16 residues. The CDR3 nucleotides read TGTGCCAGCAGCGCTCCGGGGGACAGCCCCTCCTACGAGCAGTACTTC. This sequence encodes CASSAPGDSPSYEQYF.

The J gene is TRBJ1-3, the V gene TRBV3-1 (or the pseudogene TRBV3-2); possibly TRBD1 for D (6 bases). V was clipped by 5 bases and J by 4 bases, with 9 bases between them. The CDR3 consists of 13 residues. Germline CDR1 reads LGHDT; CDR2 reads YNNKEL (reference sequence). In nucleotides, the CDR3 is TGTGCCAGCAGCACAGGGTCCGGAAACACCATATATTTT. Protein sequence: CASSTGSGNTIYF.

The V and J genes are TRBV19 and TRBJ2-1; D not resolved. CDR1 and CDR2 (germline): LNHDA, SQIVND (reference sequence). Trimming took 1 base from V and 10 from J, leaving 11 bases between them. This CDR3 comprises 13 residues. The CDR3 DNA sequence: TGTGCCAGTAGTATAGTCGGCAGGTCAGAGCAGTTCTTC. Its protein product is CASSIVGRSEQFF.

The CDR3 protein is CASSRTGFEGYTF. The CDR3 DNA reads as TGTGCCAGCAGTCGGACAGGGTTTGAGGGCTACACCTTC. The chain couples TRBV27 to TRBJ1-2, with 8 bases matching TRBD1. Germline CDR1 and CDR2: MNHEY and SMNVEV (reference sequence). The CDR3 extends over 13 amino acids. V shed 5 bases, J shed 8 bases, and the junction held 7 bases outside the gene matches.

V gene TRBV5-4 combines with J gene TRBJ1-4; 10 bases line up with TRBD1. V lost 4 bases, J lost 5 bases, and 5 bases stayed unmatched. In germline, CDR1 is SGHNT, CDR2 YYREEE (reference sequence). The CDR3 consists of 15 residues. CDR3 DNA sequence: TGTGCCAGCAGCAAATCGGACAGGGGGAATGAAAAACTGTTTTTT. It specifies CASSKSDRGNEKLFF.

The chain employs TRBV2 and TRBJ2-3; 10 nucleotides agree with TRBD2. The germline V gene encodes CDR1 SNHLY and CDR2 FYNNEI. Losses at the gene ends were 6 bases for V and 4 bases for J; bases not matched to a gene: 7. This CDR3 contains 15 residues. The CDR3 loop is CASRAGSGGADTQYF. CDR3 DNA: TGTGCCAGCAGGGCTGGGAGCGGGGGGGCAGATACGCAGTATTTT.

The chain joins TRBV25-1 to TRBJ2-4; 13 nucleotides agree with TRBD2. The V gene end was trimmed by 4 bases and the J gene end by 5 bases; junction bases not matched to a gene: 8. CDR3 length: 17 amino acids. Germline values: CDR1 MGHDK, CDR2 SYGVNS. CDR3 protein: CASSGTSGGDVENIQYF. The CDR3 bases are TGTGCCAGCAGTGGCACTAGCGGGGGGGACGTTGAAAACATTCAGTACTTC.

DNA of the CDR3: TGCAGCGTTGTTCTGGGAGGATGGGAAAAACTGTTTTTT. Amino acid sequence: CSVVLGGWEKLFF. This chain links TRBV29-1 with TRBJ1-4; D not resolved. The CDR3 length is 13 residues. The V end lost 4 bases, the J end lost 8 bases, and 14 bases lay between the germline ends. Germline V gene data show CDR1 as SQVTM and CDR2 as ANQGSEA. The full variable domain, with the rest looked up from reference TRBV29-1 and TRBJ1-4, is SAVISQKPSRDICQRGTSLTIQCQVDSQVTMMFWYRQQPGQSLTLIATANQGSEATYESGFVIDKFPISRPNLTFSTLTVSNMSPEDSSIYLCSVVLGGWEKLFFGSGTQLSVL.

V is TRBV6-5 and J is TRBJ2-7; no clear D gene. This CDR3 is 12 amino acids long. Germline V gene data show CDR1 as MNHEY and CDR2 as SVGAGI. The germline V and J ends were trimmed by 6 bases and 2 bases, with 8 bases remaining between them. The CDR3 loop reads CASSPTTYEQYF. Here the CDR3 DNA reads TGTGCCAGCAGCCCAACTACCTACGAGCAGTACTTC.

The chain carries TRBV21-1 and TRBJ2-7; the table's TRBD1 call for D was not verified on the DNA. TRBV21-1 corresponds to a pseudogene. The CDR3 contains 15 residues. Here the CDR3 DNA reads TGTGCCAGCAGCATGCCCGGGACAGGGTCCTACGAGCAGTACTTC. It translates to CASSMPGTGSYEQYF.

V is TRBV12-5 and J is TRBJ1-1, with TRBD1 matching over 7 bases. The V and J ends lost 7 bases and 1 base, in that order; junction bases with no gene match: 6. CDR1 is LGHNT and CDR2 is FRNRAP in the germline V gene. The CDR3 is 14 residues long. The CDR3 sequence is CASATGTANTEAFF. The DNA of the CDR3 is TGTGCTAGTGCCACCGGGACAGCGAACACTGAAGCTTTCTTT.